Sequencing of this T cell receptor beta chain was carried out in a study of cytomegalovirus exposure and HLA in healthy donors. The PCR had 60 Vbeta and 13 Jbeta primers. Clones were sequenced by immunoSEQ multiplex PCR, and TCRdb holds only the in-frame ones, with some missing. This table has about 110,000 clones, more than 75% appearing once. V was clipped by 1 base and J by 5 bases, with 3 bases between them. Germline CDR1 is SGDLS and CDR2 is YYNGEE. The CDR3 is made up of 12 amino acids. This chain links TRBV9 with TRBJ2-2; D is unclear. The sequence derives from a woman in her forties or fifties in good health and CMV-seropositive. Sequencing was performed on PBMCs. The CDR3 nucleotides read TGTGCCAGCAGCGTAACTACCGGGGAGCTGTTTTTT. This translates into CASSVTTGELFF.